This T cell receptor beta chain was retrieved from a study of cytomegalovirus exposure and HLA in healthy donors. Across the whole study: An earlier analysis identified 117 million unique TCR beta sequences in approximately 190 million T cells. A data release that came early held approximately 92 million unique TCRs from HLA-typed donors.

Concerning this clone: As yet, its antigen is unknown.

Unrecorded immune exposure was likely among donors, who were nominally healthy when sampled. A multiplex PCR was run with 60 Vbeta primers and 13 Jbeta primers. Clones were read by immunoSEQ multiplex PCR, and TCRdb kept only the in-frame ones, dropping some. Its clone listing holds under 250,000 clones. Looked up from germline, CDR1 is SQVTM and CDR2 is ANQGSEA. This CDR3 region has 12 residues. V was trimmed by 7 bases and J by 0 bases, leaving 9 bases between them. Findings and caveats of the study: Sequencing likely produced, as an artifact, a cluster of highly shared sequence variants.

Source material: PBMCs. The genes are TRBV29-1 and TRBJ2-5; D remains ambiguous. The source of this sequence is a girl aged 2 to 9 in good health and CMV-seropositive. CDR3 DNA: TGCAGCGCCTGGGCTAACCAAGAGACCCAGTACTTC. Translated, it gives CSAWANQETQYF.